The entry below gives a single TCR beta chain sequence along with its context. Its target is not known. V was shortened by 6 bases and J by 1 base, with 9 bases between the two germline ends. The CDR3 contains 13 residues. Germline V gives CDR1 SEHNR, CDR2 FQNEAQ (reference sequence). This sample is drawn from a study of cytomegalovirus exposure and HLA in healthy donors. Study outcomes and limitations: Later analysis indicated greater clonal expansion among HLA-associated TCR beta chains than among equally common other chains.

The PCR made use of 60 Vbeta and 13 Jbeta primers. This table comes from immunoSEQ multiplex PCR, and its TCRdb copy is limited to in-frame clones, with some not included. Of 85,000 to 100,000 clones in the sample, around 77% were seen once. Healthy bone marrow donors made up the donors. Donors showed nominal health when sampled, although they likely had unrecorded immune exposures. Sequencing input: PBMCs. The V call is TRBV7-9, the J call TRBJ1-1; TRBD1 is a possible D gene (5 bases). This clonotype was sampled from a man in his forties or fifties in good health and CMV-seronegative. Here the CDR3 DNA reads TGTGCCAGCAGACCGGGGGGGAACACTGAAGCTTTCTTT. Translation gives CASRPGGNTEAFF.